This section outlines one T cell receptor beta chain sequence together with its context. Antigen unknown. The record originates from a study of persistence of HIV-infected CD4 T cells. This was the immunoSEQ version 4 assay in survey mode. TCRdb keeps only in-frame clones here, not all; method: immunoSEQ multiplex PCR. The table shows approximately 35,000 clones, with around 83% occurring only once. The CDR3 spans 15 residues. The V end lost 4 bases, the J end lost 4 bases, and 17 bases lay between the germline ends. The germline CDR1 and CDR2 sequences are SGHDT and YYEEEE. Study findings and constraints: Degenerate expanded CDR3beta sequences were enriched among CMV- and Gag-responding cells.

Cells were stimulated with overlapping HIV-1 Gag 15-mer peptides. Memory cells lacking CD40L and CD69 with high CD45RO were sorted. The sample was cultured CD4+ T cells from PBMCs, taken from a patient who received antiretroviral therapy. V usage is TRBV5-6 and J usage is TRBJ2-5, with a weak D call TRBD1 (7 bases). The sequence was obtained from an adult with HIV. The donor label of this sample is uncertain. CDR3 protein: CASSPRGVMPETQYF. In nucleotides, the CDR3 is TGTGCCAGCAGCCCCAGGGGGGTAATGCCAGAGACCCAGTACTTC.